Listed below are T cell receptor beta chains from one sample, sequenced in a study of PD-1 blockade in classical Hodgkin lymphoma. Clones were read by immunoSEQ multiplex PCR, and TCRdb kept only the in-frame ones, dropping some. The sample has about 89,000 clones; over 75% are singletons. The sequences come from peripheral blood mononuclear cells (PBMCs), collected before the fourth cycle of nivolumab. The origin of the receptors is a human donor with classical Hodgkin lymphoma. Both conserved end residues are part of each CDR3. Each record gives: D gene, V gene, clone size, J gene, CDR3 protein, CDR3 DNA. The D gene is left open where the match is weak. Rows may omit the clone size; those that give it use once, few, many or a size class.

D gene: -
V gene: TRBV5-6
clone size: -
J gene: TRBJ1-5
CDR3 protein: CASSRRDQPQHF
CDR3 DNA: TGTGCCAGCAGCCGTCGGGATCAGCCCCAGCATTTT

D gene: -
V gene: TRBV6-5
clone size: -
J gene: TRBJ2-3
CDR3 protein: CASSYSYSIVTDTQYF
CDR3 DNA: TGTGCCAGCAGTTACTCTTACAGTATCGTGACAGATACGCAGTATTTT

D gene: -
V gene: TRBV25-1
clone size: once
J gene: TRBJ2-1
CDR3 protein: CASSESQGHNEQFF
CDR3 DNA: TGTGCCAGCAGTGAATCCCAGGGACACAATGAGCAGTTCTTC

D gene: -
V gene: TRBV6-1
clone size: -
J gene: TRBJ1-5
CDR3 protein: CASRGWGRWQPQHF
CDR3 DNA: TGTGCCAGCAGGGGTTGGGGGCGATGGCAGCCCCAGCATTTT

D gene: -
V gene: TRBV4-3
clone size: -
J gene: TRBJ1-5
CDR3 protein: CASSQEQRYSNQPQHF
CDR3 DNA: TGCGCCAGCAGCCAAGAACAGAGATATAGCAATCAGCCCCAGCATTTT

D gene: TRBD2
V gene: TRBV7-3
clone size: -
J gene: TRBJ2-3
CDR3 protein: CASSSTSGGFDTQYF
CDR3 DNA: TGTGCCAGCAGCTCGACTAGCGGGGGGTTCGATACGCAGTATTTT

D gene: -
V gene: TRBV7-3
clone size: -
J gene: TRBJ2-5
CDR3 protein: CASSLRPEVIGETQYF
CDR3 DNA: TGTGCCAGCAGCTTAAGGCCCGAGGTTATTGGGGAGACCCAGTACTTC

D gene: -
V gene: TRBV29-1
clone size: few
J gene: TRBJ1-2
CDR3 protein: CSVRDTTMYGYTF
CDR3 DNA: TGCAGCGTCCGGGACACTACTATGTATGGCTACACCTTC

D gene: -
V gene: TRBV5-4
clone size: -
J gene: TRBJ2-7
CDR3 protein: CASSLGTGRYEQYF
CDR3 DNA: TGTGCCAGCAGCTTAGGCACCGGAAGGTACGAGCAGTACTTC

D gene: -
V gene: TRBV7-9
clone size: -
J gene: TRBJ2-7
CDR3 protein: CASSFEELYEQYF
CDR3 DNA: TGTGCCAGCAGCTTTGAGGAACTCTACGAGCAGTACTTC

D gene: -
V gene: TRBV27
clone size: medium-sized
J gene: TRBJ1-2
CDR3 protein: CASSALLGGAAGYTF
CDR3 DNA: TGTGCCAGCAGTGCCCTCCTTGGGGGGGCGGCGGGCTACACCTTC

D gene: -
V gene: TRBV29-1
clone size: -
J gene: TRBJ1-2
CDR3 protein: CSVALGQRGYTF
CDR3 DNA: TGCAGCGTTGCGCTTGGGCAGAGGGGCTACACCTTC

D gene: -
V gene: TRBV29-1
clone size: -
J gene: TRBJ1-4
CDR3 protein: CSVAGEGEKLFF
CDR3 DNA: TGCAGCGTTGCGGGGGAGGGTGAAAAACTGTTTTTT

D gene: -
V gene: TRBV2
clone size: few
J gene: TRBJ2-2
CDR3 protein: CASSEAFGNTGELFF
CDR3 DNA: TGTGCCAGCAGTGAAGCGTTCGGGAACACCGGGGAGCTGTTTTTT

D gene: -
V gene: TRBV9
clone size: -
J gene: TRBJ2-7
CDR3 protein: CASSVGGESTYEQYF
CDR3 DNA: TGTGCCAGCAGCGTAGGCGGGGAAAGCACCTACGAGCAGTACTTC

D gene: -
V gene: TRBV6-1
clone size: -
J gene: TRBJ1-5
CDR3 protein: CASSEGGRQPQHF
CDR3 DNA: TGTGCCAGCAGTGAAGGGGGAAGGCAGCCCCAGCATTTT

D gene: -
V gene: TRBV20-1
clone size: once
J gene: TRBJ2-5
CDR3 protein: CSAGMETQYF
CDR3 DNA: TGCAGTGCAGGGATGGAGACCCAGTACTTC

D gene: TRBD1
V gene: TRBV6-5
clone size: -
J gene: TRBJ2-1
CDR3 protein: CASRVPGQGRREQFF
CDR3 DNA: TGTGCCAGCAGAGTACCGGGACAGGGGCGGCGTGAGCAGTTCTTC

D gene: -
V gene: TRBV28
clone size: -
J gene: TRBJ1-2
CDR3 protein: CASSLLSVHYGYTF
CDR3 DNA: TGTGCCAGCAGTTTGTTATCTGTTCACTATGGCTACACCTTC

D gene: -
V gene: TRBV4-3
clone size: -
J gene: TRBJ2-7
CDR3 protein: CASSQVGGELTPEQYF
CDR3 DNA: TGCGCCAGCAGCCAAGTCGGTGGCGAACTTACTCCCGAGCAGTACTTC

D gene: -
V gene: TRBV5-1
clone size: -
J gene: TRBJ2-7
CDR3 protein: CASREGGEEQYF
CDR3 DNA: TGCGCCAGCAGGGAAGGAGGGGAAGAGCAGTACTTC

D gene: -
V gene: TRBV5-5
clone size: -
J gene: TRBJ1-1
CDR3 protein: CASSRERTLKVDAFF
CDR3 DNA: TGTGCCAGCAGCCGGGAGCGGACGCTTAAGGTCGACGCTTTCTTT

D gene: -
V gene: TRBV4-2
clone size: -
J gene: TRBJ1-1
CDR3 protein: CASSLKASGVATEAFF
CDR3 DNA: TGTGCCAGCAGCTTGAAGGCGTCAGGGGTGGCCACTGAAGCTTTCTTT

D gene: -
V gene: TRBV13
clone size: -
J gene: TRBJ2-3
CDR3 protein: CASSSEGAFTDTQYF
CDR3 DNA: TGTGCCAGCAGCTCGGAGGGGGCCTTCACAGATACGCAGTATTTT

D gene: -
V gene: TRBV6-5
clone size: -
J gene: TRBJ2-3
CDR3 protein: CASSYSGGGLGDTQYF
CDR3 DNA: TGTGCCAGCAGTTACTCTGGCGGGGGCTTGGGAGATACGCAGTATTTT

D gene: -
V gene: TRBV6-5
clone size: -
J gene: TRBJ1-2
CDR3 protein: CASRTPGFGYTF
CDR3 DNA: TGTGCCAGCAGAACCCCGGGGTTTGGCTACACCTTC

D gene: -
V gene: TRBV19
clone size: -
J gene: TRBJ1-1
CDR3 protein: CASSMRNTEAFF
CDR3 DNA: TGTGCCAGTAGTATGAGGAACACTGAAGCTTTCTTT

D gene: -
V gene: TRBV6-5
clone size: -
J gene: TRBJ2-7
CDR3 protein: CASNHLDEQYF
CDR3 DNA: TGTGCCAGCAATCACCTGGACGAGCAGTACTTC